This TCR beta chain was observed in a study of blood T cell repertoires in COVID-19 (dated by TCRdb to between 2020 and 2021). Looking at the study overall: The collaborator samples originated in the United States, Italy and Spain and spanned the acute and convalescent phases of COVID-19. The samples were drawn from the first 160 participants of the ongoing ImmuneRACE study and from more than 1,000 subjects provided by 6 global collaborators. A freely available public database, intended as a resource for researchers studying the immune response to SARS-CoV-2, is where the repertoires were released. Nearly every sample came with metadata listing a de-identified subject ID, COVID-19 status, age in years and sex. The dataset comprised deeply sampled blood TCRbeta repertoires from subjects exposed to, actively infected with, or recovered from COVID-19. Where available, HLA class I and class II types were obtained from metadata supplied by the sample provider rather than from assay-based typing. The material from the prospective study consisted of cDNA or gDNA derived from T cells, B-cell-depleted T cells, or PBMCs.

The CDR3 holds 15 amino acids from the cysteine to the phenylalanine. The only DNA kept is the CDR3, 45 bases in frame from the first base. V is shortened by 6 bases, J by 4 bases, and the region joining them spans 18 bases. CDR1 and CDR2, looked up from the germline V gene (reference sequence), are LNHDA and SQIVND. What the authors observed across the whole study: The amount of clinical and demographic metadata varied by source and participant and was provided uncurated.

TCRbeta CDR3 regions were amplified from genomic DNA using the immunoSEQ Assay, a bias-controlled multiplex PCR. In the paper's pipeline: The number of nucleated cells in each sample was estimated from the amplification of reference gene primers within the assay. To quantify the absolute abundance of each unique TCRbeta CDR3 rearrangement, sequence reads were collapsed and filtered. For each sample, productive Simpson clonality was calculated by taking the square root of Simpson's diversity index across productive rearrangements. TCRdb retrieved this table from immuneACCESS and kept in-frame rearrangements only. Not all clones are present; in checked studies, unresolved V genes account for under half, and no reason is known for the remainder. That table is the source of V, J and clone size, and D and trimming were worked out from the DNA. A total of approximately 190,000 clones appear in this sample, around 90% of them only once. Jointly, the top ten make up 6% of the sample.

Whole blood was collected in K2EDTA tubes by collaborating institutions according to the institutions' own protocols. For TCRbeta analysis, collaborator samples were shipped as frozen whole blood, as isolated PBMCs, or as DNA extracted from either sample type. A single count supports this clone. The clone's antigen remains unknown. There are no base qualities to consult, and no much larger clone falls within one base. The V gene is TRBV19 and the J gene is TRBJ2-5; TRBD2 is a possible D gene, resting on 6 matching bases. The sequencing sample was made of peripheral blood. The receptor's source is a man aged 40-49 years with active or convalescent COVID-19. CDR3 loop: CASRREGWRVETQYF. The nucleotide sequence is TGTGCCAGTAGACGCGAGGGCTGGAGGGTAGAGACCCAGTACTTC.